Presented here are 19 T cell receptor beta chains from one specimen sequenced in a study of blood T cell repertoires in COVID-19. Only in-frame clones appear in the TCRdb table, and some are missing; sequencing was by immunoSEQ multiplex PCR. The profile shows over 150,000 clones, approximately 86% of them singletons. Sample: peripheral blood. All receptors derive from a man in his fifties with active or convalescent COVID-19.

This clone showed up many times. This chain uses TRBV5-1 with TRBJ1-1; 11 positions agree with TRBD1. Germline V gene sequence: CDR1 SGHRS, CDR2 YFSETQ. The CDR3 extends over 17 amino acids. Trimming at V came to 4 bases and at J to 0 bases, leaving 8 bases not matched to a gene. CDR3 sequence: CASSQGQGGTMNTEAFF. CDR3 DNA: TGCGCCAGCAGCCAGGGACAGGGGGGAACCATGAACACTGAAGCTTTCTTT. Full variable domain (rest looked up from reference TRBV5-1 and TRBJ1-1): KAGVTQTPRYLIKTRGQQVTLSCSPISGHRSVSWYQQTPGQGLQFLFEYFSETQRNKGNFPGRFSGRQFSNSRSEMNVSTLELGDSALYLCASSQGQGGTMNTEAFFGQGTRLTVV.

This chain links TRBV27 with TRBJ2-5; D perhaps matches TRBD1 (6 bases). CDR3 length equals 13 residues. The V gene's germline CDR1 is MNHEY and CDR2 SMNVEV (reference sequence). V was trimmed by 5 bases and J by 3 bases, leaving 10 bases between them. The CDR3 DNA sequence: TGTGCCAGCAGTCTACGGACAGAAGAGACCCAGTACTTC. Protein: CASSLRTEETQYF.

This sequence joins TRBV20-1 and TRBJ1-5; TRBD1 might be the D (5 bases). The germline gives CDR1 DFQATT, CDR2 SNEGSKA (reference sequence). The germline V and J ends were trimmed by 5 bases and 12 bases, with 14 bases remaining between them. The CDR3 has 11 residues. CDR3 amino acids: CSAARGGDQHF. The CDR3 DNA is TGCAGTGCTGCTAGGGGTGGGGACCAGCATTTT.

CDR3 in amino acids: CASSLEGRGLYIYGYTF. The CDR3 DNA reads as TGTGCCAGCAGCTTAGAGGGCAGGGGATTATATATCTATGGCTACACCTTC. This chain uses TRBV7-9 with TRBJ1-2; D might be TRBD1 (6 bases). CDR1 SEHNR and CDR2 FQNEAQ come from the germline V gene (reference sequence). This CDR3 region has 17 residues. V lost 1 base and J 4 bases, leaving 19 bases between the germline ends.

The V gene is TRBV10-1, the J gene TRBJ1-2; the match to TRBD1 covers 7 bases. The CDR3 runs to 11 residues. Trimming at V came to 10 bases and at J to 6 bases, leaving 5 bases not matched to a gene. CDR1 is WNHNN, CDR2 SYGVQD, per germline (reference sequence). The CDR3, as DNA: TGCGCCAACAGACAGGGTCATGGCTACACCTTC. Its protein is CANRQGHGYTF.

The gene calls are TRBV18 and TRBJ1-1; 8 nucleotides line up with TRBD1. This CDR3 has 16 residues. The V gene's germline CDR1 is KGHSH and CDR2 LQKENI. Trimming at V came to 6 bases and at J to 4 bases, leaving 13 bases not matched to a gene. The CDR3 DNA sequence: TGTGCCAGCTCGCGTATGGCGCAGGGGGCGTTCACTGAAGCTTTCTTT. Amino acid sequence: CASSRMAQGAFTEAFF.

The chain is built from TRBV5-1 and TRBJ1-1; D gene uncertain. The CDR3 loop spans 15 amino acids. Germline CDR1 and CDR2: SGHRS and YFSETQ. Trimming took 4 bases from V and 3 from J, leaving 16 bases between them. Here the CDR3 reads CASSSVDRPDTEAFF. The CDR3 DNA sequence: TGCGCCAGCAGCAGCGTAGACCGACCGGACACTGAAGCTTTCTTT.

This clone was observed a few times. The J gene is TRBJ1-1, the V gene TRBV30; 9 positions agree with TRBD1. The CDR3 covers 14 residues. In germline, CDR1 is GTSNPN, CDR2 SVGIG (reference sequence). With V trimmed by 7 bases and J by 1 base, 7 bases remained unmatched. The CDR3 protein is CASPGDRENTEAFF. The CDR3 DNA reads as TGTGCCTCCCCGGGGGACAGGGAGAACACTGAAGCTTTCTTT.

J is TRBJ1-5 and V is TRBV7-2; no clear D. The CDR3 is 12 amino acids. V dropped 8 bases and J dropped 2 bases, with 7 bases sitting between them. Germline values: CDR1 SGHTA, CDR2 FQGNSA. CDR3 coding DNA: TGTGCCAGCGGTAGCGGCAATCAGCCCCAGCATTTT. Protein: CASGSGNQPQHF.

The rearrangement uses TRBV7-2 and TRBJ1-2, with D perhaps matching TRBD1 (6 bases). V lost 1 base to trimming and J lost 8 bases, with 14 bases between them. Germline V lookup: CDR1 SGHTA, CDR2 FQGNSA. The CDR3 length is 14 residues. This CDR3 is CASSLGLGAEGYTF. Written as DNA, the CDR3 is TGTGCCAGCAGCTTAGGATTGGGGGCAGAGGGCTACACCTTC.

The CDR3 DNA sequence: TGTGCCAGCAGCCAAGCCGGGGGGAACACTGAAGCTTTCTTT. Translated: CASSQAGGNTEAFF. The rearrangement uses TRBV3-1 (or the pseudogene TRBV3-2) and TRBJ1-1; weak D call: TRBD1 (5 bases). The CDR3 consists of 14 residues. V lost 1 base and J 1 base, leaving 7 bases between the germline ends. The V gene's germline CDR1 is LGHDT and CDR2 YNNKEL (reference sequence).

The chain carries TRBV27 and TRBJ1-2; tentative D call: TRBD1 (6 bases). Germline CDR1 is MNHEY and CDR2 is SMNVEV (reference sequence). The CDR3 covers 14 residues. Trimming took 4 bases from V and 2 from J, leaving 11 bases between them. DNA of the CDR3: TGTGCCAGCAGTTCATACAGGGAGAACTATGGCTACACCTTC. It encodes CASSSYRENYGYTF.

Comments on this clone: Other DNA sequences within the sample encode an identical CDR3. The rearrangement joins TRBV9 to TRBJ1-3, with 7 nucleotides matching TRBD1. The germline CDR1 and CDR2 sequences are SGDLS and YYNGEE. The CDR3 totals 16 residues. V dropped 0 bases and J dropped 3; count of bases not matched to a gene: 6. The CDR3 here is CASSVGAGGSGNTIYF. Here the CDR3 DNA reads TGTGCCAGCAGCGTAGGAGCAGGGGGAAGTGGAAACACCATATATTTT.

The chain joins TRBV2 to TRBJ1-5; D may be TRBD1 (5 bases). The V gene lost 3 bases and the J gene lost 5 bases, with 14 bases spanning the gap. This CDR3 comprises 15 residues. The germline gives CDR1 SNHLY, CDR2 FYNNEI. The CDR3 sequence: CASSDPLRADQPQHF. CDR3 DNA: TGTGCCAGCAGTGACCCCCTCAGGGCTGATCAGCCCCAGCATTTT.

The chain links TRBV7-3 to TRBJ1-1, with unresolved D. From germline, CDR1 is SGHTA and CDR2 FQGTGA. V lost 3 bases and J 2 bases, leaving 7 bases between the germline ends. The CDR3 is 13 residues long. CDR3 in DNA: TGTGCCAGCAGCTTCGCAGAAAACACTGAAGCTTTCTTT. This translates into CASSFAENTEAFF.

The rearrangement links TRBV4-3 to TRBJ2-1; D uncertain. The V and J ends lost 5 bases and 4 bases respectively, with 6 bases between them. The CDR3 spans 12 residues. Germline CDR1 reads LGHNA; CDR2 reads YSLEER. In DNA form, the CDR3 reads TGCGCCAGCAGCTCTCTGTACAATGAGCAGTTCTTC. As protein: CASSSLYNEQFF.

The chain carries TRBV28 and TRBJ2-7; possible D gene TRBD2, 5 bases. Trimming left V 9 bases short and J 3 bases short, with 12 bases between. Germline CDR1 is MDHEN and CDR2 is SYDVKM. This CDR3 is built from 12 residues. CDR3 sequence: CASRSSDYEQYF. The CDR3 DNA reads as TGTGCCAGTAGGAGTAGCGACTACGAGCAGTACTTC. Complete variable domain (other parts from reference TRBV28 and TRBJ2-7): DVKVTQSSRYLVKRTGEKVFLECVQDMDHENMFWYRQDPGLGLRLIYFSYDVKMKEKGDIPEGYSVSREKKERFSLILESASTNQTSMYLCASRSSDYEQYFGPGTRLTVT.

The chain has TRBV28 and TRBJ2-3; D call uncertain. Germline CDR1 reads MDHEN; CDR2 reads SYDVKM. The V end lost 7 bases, the J end lost 5 bases, and 16 bases lay between the germline ends. The length of the CDR3 is 14 residues. CDR3: CASTTGAALDTQYF. CDR3 bases: TGTGCCAGCACCACCGGAGCCGCGTTAGATACGCAGTATTTT.

The gene calls are TRBV14 and TRBJ2-7; D is unresolved. The V gene's germline CDR1 is SGHDN and CDR2 FVKESK. This CDR3 region has 13 residues. The V end was cut by 0 bases, the J end by 2 bases, with 5 bases between. The CDR3 here is CASSQDGTYEQYF. The CDR3 DNA reads as TGTGCCAGCAGCCAAGACGGTACCTACGAGCAGTACTTC.